These 13 T cell receptor beta chains were all obtained from the same sample, sequenced in a study of Tregs in tolerant kidney transplant recipients. Profiling relied on immunoSEQ multiplex PCR, and the TCRdb table lists in-frame clones only, not all of them. The sample contains roughly 68,000 clones, 65% to 85% of which appear only once. Sequences were obtained from CD4+ T cells from blood. The receptors come from a human donor in good health.

The chain uses TRBV29-1 and TRBJ1-1; D might be TRBD1 (5 bases). CDR1 is SQVTM and CDR2 is ANQGSEA in the germline V gene. The CDR3 runs 14 residues. Between the trimmed V and J ends, which lost 6 bases and 6 bases, there was a span of 20 bases. DNA of the CDR3: TGCAGCGTCCAACGTCGGTTAGGGGACGCTGAAGCTTTCTTT. Translated, it gives CSVQRRLGDAEAFF.

V and J are TRBV5-6 and TRBJ2-3; D is unclear. The CDR3 spans 11 residues. V lost 2 bases and J 8 bases, leaving 6 bases between the germline ends. Germline values: CDR1 SGHDT, CDR2 YYEEEE. The CDR3 coding sequence is TGTGCCAGCAGCTTTTACGGTACGCAGTATTTT. Protein product: CASSFYGTQYF.

CDR3 in DNA: TGTGCCAGCAGTTTGGCCGGGACCTCAGTATCCTCCTACGAGCAGTACTTC. This sequence encodes CASSLAGTSVSSYEQYF. The chain recombines TRBV28 with TRBJ2-7; D may match TRBD1 or TRBD2 (5 bases each). The CDR3 has 17 residues. Germline V gene sequence: CDR1 MDHEN, CDR2 SYDVKM. Trimming removed 3 bases from V and 0 bases from J, with 18 bases in between.

The chain links TRBV7-2 to TRBJ1-6; a possible D gene is TRBD1 (5 bases). Germline loops: CDR1 SGHTA, CDR2 FQGNSA. Between the trimmed V and J ends, which lost 7 bases and 9 bases, there was a span of 22 bases. The CDR3 sequence is 16 residues long. The CDR3 DNA reads TGTGCCAGCACCCCCTCGGGGGGAATAATAAGTTCACCCCTCCACTTT. Amino acids: CASTPSGGIISSPLHF.

This sequence joins TRBV7-2 and TRBJ2-3, with TRBD2 as a possible D gene (5 bases). V was clipped by 3 bases and J by 4 bases, with 8 bases between them. The CDR3 consists of 13 residues. CDR1 SGHTA and CDR2 FQGNSA come from the germline V gene. For the CDR3, the DNA is TGTGCCAGCAGCTTGGTCGGGGCAGATACGCAGTATTTT. Its protein is CASSLVGADTQYF.

The chain combines TRBV5-1 with TRBJ1-3; the D gene is possibly TRBD1 (6 bases). CDR3 length equals 16 residues. Looked up from germline, CDR1 is SGHRS and CDR2 is YFSETQ. Trimming shortened V by 0 bases and J by 4 bases, and 14 bases separated the two germline ends. CDR3 nucleotides: TGCGCCAGCAGCTTGGCCGGGGGGGCAAGAGGAAACACCATATATTTT. This codes for CASSLAGGARGNTIYF. The entire variable domain, with the rest obtained from reference TRBV5-1 and TRBJ1-3, is as follows: KAGVTQTPRYLIKTRGQQVTLSCSPISGHRSVSWYQQTPGQGLQFLFEYFSETQRNKGNFPGRFSGRQFSNSRSEMNVSTLELGDSALYLCASSLAGGARGNTIYFGEGSWLTVV.

J is TRBJ1-2 and V is TRBV6-6; TRBD1 matches 9 bases. With 4 bases clipped from V and 3 bases from J, the junction kept 6 bases outside the gene matches. CDR3 size: 15 residues. Germline V CDR1 and CDR2: MNHNY, SVGAGI (reference sequence). The CDR3 loop is CASSSRDRAYYGYTF. Written as DNA, the CDR3 is TGTGCCAGCAGTTCCCGGGACAGGGCGTACTATGGCTACACCTTC.

This clone has only a few counts. The gene calls are TRBV12-5 and TRBJ1-4, with unresolved D. This CDR3 has 14 residues. Germline lookup yields CDR1 LGHNT and CDR2 FRNRAP. The V end lost 1 base, the J end lost 5 bases, and 8 bases lay between the germline ends. The CDR3 here is CASGLGAENEKLFF. The CDR3 DNA reads TGTGCTAGTGGTTTGGGGGCGGAGAATGAAAAACTGTTTTTT.

The J gene is TRBJ2-2, the V gene TRBV2; D may be TRBD2 (6 bases). V lost 6 bases and J lost 2, with 16 bases in between. Germline V CDR1 and CDR2: SNHLY, FYNNEI. This CDR3 contains 16 residues. CDR3 nucleotide sequence: TGTGCCAGCAGGGGGCGGGATCCCTTCAACACCGGGGAGCTGTTTTTT. Protein: CASRGRDPFNTGELFF.

The chain employs TRBV5-6 and TRBJ1-1, with TRBD1 matching over 8 bases. V lost 4 bases, J lost 5 bases, and 10 bases stayed unmatched. The CDR3 length is 15 residues. Germline V CDR1 and CDR2: SGHDT, YYEEEE. The CDR3 DNA reads as TGTGCCAGCAGCCCGACGGCAGGGGGCAAAACTGAAGCTTTCTTT. Its protein product is CASSPTAGGKTEAFF. The whole variable domain, filled in from reference TRBV5-6 and TRBJ1-1, reads DAGVTQSPTHLIKTRGQQVTLRCSPKSGHDTVSWYQQALGQGPQFIFQYYEEEERQRGNFPDRFSGHQFPNYSSELNVNALLLGDSALYLCASSPTAGGKTEAFFGQGTRLTVV.

The gene calls are TRBV7-9 and TRBJ1-1; TRBD1 matches at 8 bases. The CDR3 runs to 16 residues. With 5 bases clipped from V and 0 bases from J, the junction kept 8 bases outside the gene matches. CDR1 is SEHNR and CDR2 is FQNEAQ in the germline V gene (reference sequence). The CDR3 is CASSEGTGPLNTEAFF. For the CDR3, the DNA is TGTGCCAGCAGCGAAGGGACAGGTCCTTTGAACACTGAAGCTTTCTTT.

In its sample, this clone ranks as medium-sized. The chain combines TRBV27 with TRBJ2-5; D unresolved. Germline CDR1 MNHEY, CDR2 SMNVEV (reference sequence). Between the trimmed V and J ends, which lost 6 bases and 11 bases, there was a span of 22 bases. This CDR3 is built from 14 residues. The CDR3 coding sequence is TGTGCCAGCAGACTAAACCCTCTTCAAACTACTCAGTACTTC. Translated: CASRLNPLQTTQYF.

The chain carries TRBV2 and TRBJ1-1; no clear D gene. V shed 6 bases and J shed 4 bases, with 9 bases lying between them. Germline CDR1 reads SNHLY; CDR2 reads FYNNEI. The CDR3 covers 12 residues. The CDR3 reads CASSDDTTEAFF. The CDR3 DNA follows: TGTGCCAGCAGCGACGACACCACTGAAGCTTTCTTT.